The 25 T cell receptor beta chains below come from one sample, sequenced in a study of blood T cells in healthy people across ages. Sample-barcoded 5' priming and a J-beta primer mix drove a second PCR of about 7 to 11 cycles. TCRdb processed the 5' RACE reads anew with MiXCR; each CDR3 protein has one entry. The data contain roughly 1.7 million distinct CDR3 sequences, approximately 32% of them singletons. Sequencing was carried out using blood. Receptors were obtained from a woman aged 30 to 39 in good health.

The V and J genes are TRBV6-2 or TRBV6-3 and TRBJ2-1; D is uncertain. V lost 0 bases to trimming and J lost 6 bases, with 15 bases between them. The V gene's germline CDR1 is MNHEY and CDR2 SVGEGT. This CDR3 region has 16 residues. The CDR3 DNA sequence: TGTGCCAGCAGTTACTCGACCCTGACCAATCCCAATGAGCAGTTCTTC. Its translation: CASSYSTLTNPNEQFF.

V gene TRBV5-1 combines with J gene TRBJ2-5; TRBD1 aligns across 9 bases. Germline V gene sequence: CDR1 SGHRS, CDR2 YFSETQ. This CDR3 spans 14 amino acids. The ends lost 3 bases at V and 11 bases at J; junction bases unmatched: 11. CDR3 bases: TGCGCCAGCAGCTGGGCTGGGACAGGGAAAGAGCAGTACTTC. Translated: CASSWAGTGKEQYF.

The chain is built from TRBV13 and TRBJ1-1; D is unresolved. CDR1 PRHDT and CDR2 FYEKMQ come from the germline V gene (reference sequence). V was shortened by 4 bases and J by 0 bases, with 6 bases between the two germline ends. The CDR3 length is 13 residues. The CDR3 region is CASSWELNTEAFF. The DNA for the CDR3 is TGTGCCAGCAGCTGGGAGTTGAACACTGAAGCTTTCTTT.

The chain joins TRBV7-3 to TRBJ1-1; D is ambiguous. Trimming took off 0 bases at V and 1 base at J, with 9 bases between the two ends. The CDR3 contains 15 residues. The V gene's germline CDR1 is SGHTA and CDR2 FQGTGA. CDR3 amino acids: CASSLTGLGNTEAFF. In nucleotides, the CDR3 is TGTGCCAGCAGCTTAACAGGGCTTGGGAACACTGAAGCTTTCTTT.

This clonotype was observed a few times. The genes are TRBV7-2 and TRBJ1-2; D is unresolved. CDR1 is SGHTA and CDR2 is FQGNSA in the germline V gene. The CDR3 consists of 15 residues. V lost 1 base and J 0 bases, leaving 9 bases between the germline ends. This CDR3 is CASSLVLVANYGYTF. In DNA, the CDR3 is TGTGCCAGCAGCTTAGTGTTAGTAGCTAACTATGGCTACACCTTC.

This clonotype was counted only a few times. The rearrangement links TRBV3-1 to TRBJ2-3; 11 bases line up with TRBD2. The CDR3 is 15 residues long. Germline CDR1 reads LGHDT; CDR2 reads YNNKEL (reference sequence). Germline trimming cut 10 bases from V and 5 bases from J; bases unmatched to any gene: 11. The CDR3 reads CATALSGGVRDTQYF. The CDR3, as DNA: TGTGCCACCGCCCTTAGCGGGGGGGTTAGAGATACGCAGTATTTT.

On this clonotype: Since a much larger clone is just one base distant, this may be a read error. V usage is TRBV6-2 or TRBV6-3 and J usage is TRBJ2-7; no definite D call. Germline values: CDR1 MNHEY, CDR2 SVGEGT. The CDR3 extends over 13 amino acids. The CDR3 sequence is CASKTVGTYKQYF. CDR3 sequence (DNA): TGTGCCAGCAAAACCGTTGGCACCTACAAGCAGTACTTC.

V gene TRBV12-3 or TRBV12-4 combines with J gene TRBJ2-1; TRBD1 matches 12 bases. Germline trimming cut 5 bases from V and 2 bases from J; bases unmatched to any gene: 7. The CDR3 covers 17 residues. Written as DNA, the CDR3 is TGTGCCAGCAGTCGGGACAGGGGGCCGGGGGCCTACAATGAGCAGTTCTTC. This sequence encodes CASSRDRGPGAYNEQFF.

This rearrangement joins TRBV20-1 to TRBJ2-7, with no clear D. The CDR3 spans 11 residues. Germline V CDR1 and CDR2: DFQATT, SNEGSKA (reference sequence). Trimming cost V 5 bases and J 6 bases, with 11 bases left between them. DNA for the CDR3: TGCAGTGCTGGGTTTAGACGCGAGCAGTACTTC. Translating it yields CSAGFRREQYF.

This clonotype was counted a few times. The chain employs TRBV10-3 and TRBJ1-5; 7 bases match TRBD1. J gave up 4 bases and V 6 bases, and 6 bases lay outside the gene matches. Germline V CDR1 and CDR2: ENHRY, SYGVKD. This CDR3 is built from 14 residues. CDR3 sequence (DNA): TGTGCCATCAGGGAGCAGGGGGGGAATCAGCCCCAGCATTTT. Its translation: CAIREQGGNQPQHF.

The chain couples TRBV19 to TRBJ2-5; D may be TRBD1 (5 bases). The CDR3 runs to 13 residues. Deletions cut 4 bases from V and 3 bases from J, with 9 bases between. Germline V gene sequence: CDR1 LNHDA, CDR2 SQIVND (reference sequence). CDR3 sequence: CASSKTVEETQYF. The CDR3 coding sequence is TGTGCCAGTAGTAAGACAGTGGAAGAGACCCAGTACTTC.

The chain is built from TRBV20-1 and TRBJ2-5; 10 bases fit TRBD2. The J call may be faulty, since TRBJ2-1 better matches the DNA end. This CDR3 spans 14 amino acids. Looked up from germline, CDR1 is DFQATT and CDR2 is SNEGSKA (reference sequence). CDR3 coding DNA: TGCAGTGCTGGGGAAGCGGGGGGGCTTGAGACCCAGTTCTTC. Its translation is CSAGEAGGLETQFF.

This clonotype was found a few times. V usage is TRBV9 and J usage is TRBJ2-3; either TRBD1 or TRBD2 may supply D (6 bases each). The CDR3 is 13 residues long. Trimming stripped 5 bases from V and 4 bases from J, with 11 bases between. CDR1 and CDR2 from the germline V gene are SGDLS and YYNGEE. CDR3 coding DNA: TGTGCCAGCAGAAAGGGGGGAGCAGATACGCAGTATTTT. It codes for CASRKGGADTQYF.

This clonotype was counted a single time. The chain couples TRBV12-3 or TRBV12-4 to TRBJ2-2; either TRBD1 or TRBD2 may supply D (5 bases each). There are 15 residues in the CDR3. Trimming took 6 bases from V and 0 from J, leaving 11 bases between them. The CDR3 sequence is CASSQRGPNTGELFF. Here the CDR3 DNA reads TGTGCCAGCAGCCAACGGGGACCGAACACCGGGGAGCTGTTTTTT.

Only a few counts were recorded for this clonotype. The CDR3 DNA reads TGTGCCAGCAGGACCACTCCCAACACTGAAGCTTTCTTT. Translating gives CASRTTPNTEAFF. This chain joins TRBV2 and TRBJ1-1; no definite D call. The CDR3 is 13 residues long. Germline V CDR1 and CDR2: SNHLY, FYNNEI. V was cut by 6 bases and J by 2 bases, with 10 bases left in between.

The genes are TRBV12-3 or TRBV12-4 and TRBJ1-6; no reliable D call. This CDR3 contains 14 residues. V was cut by 1 base and J by 8 bases, with 9 bases left in between. The CDR3: CASSLVGLDSPLHF. The CDR3 coding sequence is TGTGCCAGCAGTTTAGTCGGACTAGATTCACCCCTCCACTTT.

This clonotype was observed at least ten times. The genes are TRBV10-3 and TRBJ2-7; 7 bases align to TRBD1. Germline assignment: CDR1 ENHRY and CDR2 SYGVKD. The CDR3 covers 12 residues. The V segment lost 10 bases and the J segment 5 bases; nucleotides outside the gene matches: 8. This CDR3 is CATRSTGDEQYF. The DNA for the CDR3 is TGTGCCACAAGATCCACAGGGGACGAGCAGTACTTC.

This clonotype was counted between two and nine times. The genes are TRBV29-1 and TRBJ1-1; D is perhaps TRBD1 (5 bases). This CDR3 is 11 amino acids long. Germline V gives CDR1 SQVTM, CDR2 ANQGSEA. The V end lost 7 bases, the J end lost 6 bases, and 12 bases lay between the germline ends. This CDR3 is CSEGRGAEAFF. The CDR3 coding sequence is TGCAGCGAGGGACGCGGCGCTGAAGCTTTCTTT.

V gene TRBV3-1 combines with J gene TRBJ1-5; 8 bases agree with TRBD1. This CDR3 is built from 17 residues. Germline values: CDR1 LGHDT, CDR2 YNNKEL (reference sequence). The V gene end was trimmed by 2 bases and the J gene end by 4 bases; junction bases not matched to a gene: 10. The CDR3 loop reads CASSQMDREKMNQPQHF. In DNA form, the CDR3 reads TGTGCCAGCAGCCAAATGGACAGGGAGAAGATGAATCAGCCCCAGCATTTT.

This chain links TRBV7-9 with TRBJ2-5; D may correspond to TRBD1 or TRBD2 (5 bases each). This CDR3 region has 13 residues. Germline V lookup: CDR1 SEHNR, CDR2 FQNEAQ (reference sequence). V was cut by 6 bases and J by 5 bases, with 13 bases left in between. The CDR3 protein is CASRSDTGETQYF. The DNA of the CDR3 is TGTGCCAGCAGATCGGACACGGGGGAGACCCAGTACTTC.

This clonotype was seen a few times. J is TRBJ2-5 and V is TRBV5-1, with a weak D call TRBD2 (7 bases). The CDR3 has 17 residues. Trimming took off 1 base at V and 5 bases at J, with 21 bases between the two ends. The V gene's germline CDR1 is SGHRS and CDR2 YFSETQ. CDR3 coding DNA: TGCGCCAGCAGCTTGTACCCTCCTCGCGGGGGCCGTGAGACCCAGTACTTC. Translating gives CASSLYPPRGGRETQYF.

The genes are TRBV30 and TRBJ2-3, with D unclear. The germline CDR1 and CDR2 sequences are GTSNPN and SVGIG (reference sequence). CDR3 size: 11 residues. Trimming shortened V by 4 bases and J by 3 bases, and 5 bases separated the two germline ends. The CDR3 nucleotides read TGTGCCTGGACTACAACAGATACGCAGTATTTT. Encoded protein: CAWTTTDTQYF. Full variable domain (rest looked up from reference TRBV30 and TRBJ2-3): SQTIHQWPATLVQPVGSPLSLECTVEGTSNPNLYWYRQAAGRGLQLLFYSVGIGQISSEVPQNLSASRPQDRQFILSSKKLLLSDSGFYLCAWTTTDTQYFGPGTRLTVL.

This sequence joins TRBV7-9 and TRBJ2-5, with no clear D. Germline CDR1 SEHNR, CDR2 FQNEAQ (reference sequence). Between the trimmed V and J ends, which lost 0 bases and 2 bases, there was a span of 10 bases. CDR3 size: 15 residues. The CDR3 here is CASSLAGSRQETQYF. The CDR3 coding sequence is TGTGCCAGCAGCTTAGCGGGATCTAGACAAGAGACCCAGTACTTC.

The chain links TRBV20-1 to TRBJ1-2; D is perhaps TRBD1 (5 bases). The ends were cut back, 1 base at V and 4 bases at J, with 10 bases in the middle. Germline V gene lookup returns CDR1 DFQATT and CDR2 SNEGSKA (reference sequence). The length of the CDR3 is 13 residues. The CDR3 region has the DNA TGCAGTGCTAGAGTAGGGGAGATCTATGGCTACACCTTC. This codes for CSARVGEIYGYTF.

This clonotype was recorded only once. The junction and the germline gene differ at one end; a read error may be behind it. The chain uses TRBV2 and TRBJ2-4; D perhaps matches TRBD2 (6 bases). The germline CDR1 and CDR2 sequences are SNHLY and FYNNEI. The CDR3 sequence is 15 residues long. The CDR3 reads CASSEQTLAKSIQYF. The CDR3 nucleotides read TGTGCCAGCAGTGAACAGACACTAGCCAAAAGCATTCAGTACTTC.